The 19 T cell receptor beta chains reported below all come from one sample, sequenced in a study of shared clonotypes between healthy human individuals. TCRdb's copy holds only in-frame clones and misses some; the assay was immunoSEQ multiplex PCR. Among 2 million to 2.5 million clones listed, just under 95% were seen once. Input material: naive CD4+ T cells from PBMCs. The subset is: CD45RA+ positively selected. Source of these receptors: a young man in good health. Some clones in this sample may be carry-over from other donors' samples.

The chain couples TRBV7-9 to TRBJ1-2; D not certain. Per the germline V gene, CDR1 is SEHNR and CDR2 is FQNEAQ (reference sequence). The germline V and J ends were trimmed by 6 bases and 10 bases, with 12 bases remaining between them. The CDR3 runs 11 residues. CDR3 protein: CASSSRRVYTF. The CDR3 nucleotides are TGTGCCAGCAGTTCGAGACGGGTCTACACCTTC.

The rearrangement joins TRBV5-1 to TRBJ2-7; D is undetermined. The CDR3 has 14 residues. V lost 2 bases and J 0 bases, leaving 9 bases between the germline ends. Looked up from germline, CDR1 is SGHRS and CDR2 is YFSETQ. CDR3: CASSFDGRSYEQYF. CDR3 nucleotide sequence: TGCGCCAGCAGCTTTGACGGTCGCTCCTACGAGCAGTACTTC.

The V and J genes are TRBV2 and TRBJ2-2, with D perhaps TRBD2 (6 bases). Germline assignment: CDR1 SNHLY and CDR2 FYNNEI. V dropped 4 bases and J dropped 2 bases, with 11 bases sitting between them. The CDR3 consists of 15 residues. The CDR3 loop reads CASSVAEANTGELFF. DNA for the CDR3: TGTGCCAGCAGTGTAGCGGAGGCCAACACCGGGGAGCTGTTTTTT.

J is TRBJ1-2 and V is TRBV5-1, with D perhaps TRBD1 (6 bases). Germline V gene data show CDR1 as SGHRS and CDR2 as YFSETQ. The length of the CDR3 is 16 residues. V lost 4 bases and J lost 4, with 20 bases in between. CDR3 in amino acids: CASSALDSTVVYGYTF. CDR3 bases: TGCGCCAGCAGCGCCCTGGACAGCACCGTCGTCTATGGCTACACCTTC.

The chain combines TRBV5-4 with TRBJ2-5, with 9 positions matching TRBD1. The CDR3 loop spans 16 amino acids. Looked up from germline, CDR1 is SGHNT and CDR2 is YYREEE (reference sequence). Losses at the gene ends were 0 bases for V and 7 bases for J; bases not matched to a gene: 10. The CDR3 here is CASSLAGTGPVGTQYF. The CDR3 region has the DNA TGTGCCAGCAGCTTGGCAGGGACAGGGCCGGTAGGGACCCAGTACTTC.

This rearrangement joins TRBV5-1 to TRBJ2-5; the D is unclear. This CDR3 region has 14 residues. CDR1 SGHRS and CDR2 YFSETQ come from the germline V gene. V was clipped by 2 bases and J by 4 bases, with 12 bases between them. The CDR3 nucleotides read TGCGCCAGCAGCTTTTTGGCCGGCGTAGAGACCCAGTACTTC. Its translation: CASSFLAGVETQYF.

The rearrangement uses TRBV28 and TRBJ1-5, with 9 bases matching TRBD1. V shed 4 bases and J 8 bases; nucleotides not matched to a gene: 15. This CDR3 has 17 residues. Germline assignment: CDR1 MDHEN and CDR2 SYDVKM. In nucleotides, the CDR3 is TGTGCCAGCAGTTCACCCACGGGACAGGGAGGTGGGAAGCCCCAGCATTTT. It encodes CASSSPTGQGGGKPQHF.

The chain recombines TRBV28 with TRBJ2-1; D gene ambiguous. Per the germline V gene, CDR1 is MDHEN and CDR2 is SYDVKM. The CDR3 has 10 amino acids. The V gene lost 7 bases and the J gene lost 12 bases, with 10 bases spanning the gap. The CDR3 nucleotides are TGTGCCAGCATGCACGGAACGCAGTTCTTC. It yields the protein CASMHGTQFF.

The chain has TRBV5-1 and TRBJ2-1, with TRBD2 identical over 14 bases. V lost 4 bases to trimming and J lost 3 bases; unmatched junction nucleotides: 6. Germline values: CDR1 SGHRS, CDR2 YFSETQ. The CDR3 runs to 17 residues. The chain's CDR3 is CASSMGLAGVFYNEQFF. The CDR3 region has the DNA TGCGCCAGCAGCATGGGACTAGCGGGAGTGTTCTACAATGAGCAGTTCTTC. The full variable domain, with the rest looked up from reference TRBV5-1 and TRBJ2-1, is KAGVTQTPRYLIKTRGQQVTLSCSPISGHRSVSWYQQTPGQGLQFLFEYFSETQRNKGNFPGRFSGRQFSNSRSEMNVSTLELGDSALYLCASSMGLAGVFYNEQFFGPGTRLTVL.

With respect to this clone: The same CDR3 is also encoded by other DNA sequences in this sample. The V and J genes are TRBV28 and TRBJ2-3, with 8 bases lining up with TRBD1. The CDR3 has 13 amino acids. Losses at the gene ends were 5 bases for V and 4 bases for J; bases not matched to a gene: 2. Germline CDR1 reads MDHEN; CDR2 reads SYDVKM. This chain's CDR3 is CASSLQGADTQYF. CDR3 in DNA: TGTGCCAGCAGTCTACAGGGGGCAGATACGCAGTATTTT.

J is TRBJ1-2 and V is TRBV28; D is uncertain. The V gene lost 9 bases and the J gene lost 5 bases, with 7 bases spanning the gap. The CDR3 runs to 10 residues. Looked up from germline, CDR1 is MDHEN and CDR2 is SYDVKM. The CDR3 reads CASKQYGYTF. For the CDR3, the DNA is TGTGCCAGTAAACAGTATGGCTACACCTTC.

The J gene is TRBJ1-3, the V gene TRBV27; D is possibly TRBD1 (6 bases). Per germline, CDR1 MNHEY and CDR2 SMNVEV (reference sequence). V was clipped by 6 bases and J by 0 bases, with 12 bases between them. There are 15 residues in the CDR3. CDR3 bases: TGTGCCAGCAGCAAGACAGGAACCTCTGGAAACACCATATATTTT. Its protein product is CASSKTGTSGNTIYF.

This clone has only one observation. This chain uses TRBV5-6 with TRBJ2-2; D remains unclear. The CDR3 consists of 16 residues. CDR1 and CDR2 (germline): SGHDT, YYEEEE. Trimming pared 2 bases from V and 4 bases from J, leaving 15 bases between. Here the CDR3 DNA reads TGTGCCAGCAGCTTCTTTTGGCCCGGCGGCACCGGGGAGCTGTTTTTT. Amino acids: CASSFFWPGGTGELFF.

This clone has a single count. This rearrangement joins TRBV19 to TRBJ2-7; D is undetermined. The V gene's germline CDR1 is LNHDA and CDR2 SQIVND (reference sequence). The CDR3 has 16 residues. V was clipped by 0 bases and J by 3 bases, with 15 bases between them. CDR3 residues: CASSIDPDTAGYEQYF. As DNA, the CDR3 is TGTGCCAGTAGTATAGATCCTGACACGGCCGGCTACGAGCAGTACTTC.

The V and J genes are TRBV15 and TRBJ1-2, with a tentative D call TRBD1 (6 bases). CDR1 and CDR2 from the germline V gene are LNHNV and YYDKDF (reference sequence). The V and J ends lost 0 bases and 4 bases respectively, with 18 bases between them. The CDR3 has 17 residues. This CDR3 is CATSRDTSQGGSYGYTF. Here the CDR3 DNA reads TGTGCCACCAGCAGAGATACGTCACAGGGAGGATCCTATGGCTACACCTTC. Full variable domain (remainder filled in from reference TRBV15 and TRBJ1-2): DAMVIQNPRYQVTQFGKPVTLSCSQTLNHNVMYWYQQKSSQAPKLLFHYYDKDFNNEADTPDNFQSRRPNTSFCFLDIRSPGLGDTAMYLCATSRDTSQGGSYGYTFGSGTRLTVV.

This chain uses TRBV30 with TRBJ1-2; D remains ambiguous. Germline CDR1 and CDR2: GTSNPN and SVGIG (reference sequence). This CDR3 has 14 residues. Trimming removed 2 bases at V and 8 bases at J, with 18 bases between. As DNA, the CDR3 is TGTGCCTGGAGTCCAGATAAAGGGCTGGGAGGCTACACCTTC. Translating it yields CAWSPDKGLGGYTF.

V is TRBV5-1 and J is TRBJ2-1; 9 nucleotides agree with TRBD1. V shed 2 bases, J shed 5 bases, and the junction held 2 bases outside the gene matches. The germline CDR1 and CDR2 sequences are SGHRS and YFSETQ. CDR3 length equals 14 residues. Here the CDR3 reads CASSFGDRDNEQFF. The CDR3, as DNA: TGCGCCAGCAGCTTTGGGGACAGGGACAATGAGCAGTTCTTC.

The rearrangement uses TRBV2 and TRBJ2-7, with D unresolved. The CDR3 is 12 amino acids. The ends were cut back, 1 base at V and 6 bases at J, with 7 bases in the middle. In germline, CDR1 is SNHLY, CDR2 FYNNEI. CDR3 in amino acids: CASSEVRREQYF. The CDR3 DNA sequence: TGTGCCAGCAGTGAAGTAAGACGCGAGCAGTACTTC.

The chain is built from TRBV28 and TRBJ2-2; 15 bases map to TRBD2. V gave up 6 bases and J gave up 4 bases; unmatched junction bases: 3. CDR3 length equals 16 residues. The germline CDR1 and CDR2 sequences are MDHEN and SYDVKM. The CDR3: CASSGLAGGFTGELFF. In nucleotides, the CDR3 is TGTGCCAGCAGCGGACTAGCGGGAGGGTTCACCGGGGAGCTGTTTTTT.